This T cell receptor (beta chain) was profiled in a study of early T cells in non-severe SARS-CoV-2 infection. Study overall: Sequencing targeted bulk RNA from unsorted whole blood, leaving chains unpaired. Overall study results and limits: Clonotype matching in VDJdb favored anti-spike CD8 responses and did not capture private and CD4 specificities.

The CDR3 is made up of 15 amino acids. V gave up 0 bases and J gave up 0 bases, with 6 bases separating them. The germline V gene has CDR1 MNHEY and CDR2 SVGEGT. Individually, cDNA molecules had unique molecular identifiers attached to them. TCRdb independently ran MiXCR on the 5' RACE reads; one entry per CDR3 protein. This sample has about 42,000 distinct CDR3 sequences, with about 7% found just once. Relative to its sample, this clonotype is medium-sized. Antigen specificity is unknown. The sequenced sample was whole blood. The receptor comes from an adult who was a healthcare worker with PCR-confirmed SARS-CoV-2 infection or an uninfected control (not recorded which). This rearrangement joins TRBV6-2 or TRBV6-3 to TRBJ1-5; D uncertain. CDR3 bases: TGTGCCAGCAGTTACTCGGGGTATAGCAATCAGCCCCAGCATTTT. This sequence encodes CASSYSGYSNQPQHF.